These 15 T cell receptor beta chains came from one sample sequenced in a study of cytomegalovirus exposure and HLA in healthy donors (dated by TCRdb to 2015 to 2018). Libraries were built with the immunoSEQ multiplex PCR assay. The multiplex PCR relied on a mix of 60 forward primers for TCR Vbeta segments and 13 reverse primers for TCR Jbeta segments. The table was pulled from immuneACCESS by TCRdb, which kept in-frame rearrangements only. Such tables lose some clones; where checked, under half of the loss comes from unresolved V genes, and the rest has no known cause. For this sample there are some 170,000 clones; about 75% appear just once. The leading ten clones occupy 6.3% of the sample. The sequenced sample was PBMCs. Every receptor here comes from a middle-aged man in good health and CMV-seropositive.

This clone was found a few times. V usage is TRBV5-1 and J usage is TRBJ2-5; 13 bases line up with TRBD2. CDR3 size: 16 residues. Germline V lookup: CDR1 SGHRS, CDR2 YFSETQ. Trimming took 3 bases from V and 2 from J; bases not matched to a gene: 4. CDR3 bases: TGCGCCAGCAGCTCGCCGGGACTAGCGGGACAAGAGACCCAGTACTTC. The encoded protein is CASSSPGLAGQETQYF.

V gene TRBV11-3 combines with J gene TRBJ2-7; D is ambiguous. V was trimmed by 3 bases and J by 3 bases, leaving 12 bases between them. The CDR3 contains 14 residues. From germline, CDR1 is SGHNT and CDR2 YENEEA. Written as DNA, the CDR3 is TGTGCCAGCAGCTTTCCCGGTATAGTCTACGAGCAGTACTTC. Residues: CASSFPGIVYEQYF.

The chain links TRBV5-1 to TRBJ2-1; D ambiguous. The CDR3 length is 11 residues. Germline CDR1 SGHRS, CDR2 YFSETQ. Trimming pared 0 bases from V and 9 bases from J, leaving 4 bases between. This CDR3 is CASSLEAEQFF. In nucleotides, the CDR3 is TGCGCCAGCAGCTTGGAAGCTGAGCAGTTCTTC.

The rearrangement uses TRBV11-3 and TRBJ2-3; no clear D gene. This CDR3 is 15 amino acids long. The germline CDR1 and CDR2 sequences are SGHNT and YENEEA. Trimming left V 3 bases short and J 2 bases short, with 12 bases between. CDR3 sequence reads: CASSFRGVNTDTQYF. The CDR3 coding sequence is TGTGCCAGCAGCTTTCGCGGAGTAAACACAGATACGCAGTATTTT.

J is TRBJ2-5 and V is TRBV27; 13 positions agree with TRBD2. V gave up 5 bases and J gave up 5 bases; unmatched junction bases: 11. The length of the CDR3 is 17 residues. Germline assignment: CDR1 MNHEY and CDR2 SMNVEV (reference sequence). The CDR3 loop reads CASSSEGLAGPRETQYF. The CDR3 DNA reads TGTGCCAGCAGTAGCGAGGGACTAGCGGGACCCCGGGAGACCCAGTACTTC.

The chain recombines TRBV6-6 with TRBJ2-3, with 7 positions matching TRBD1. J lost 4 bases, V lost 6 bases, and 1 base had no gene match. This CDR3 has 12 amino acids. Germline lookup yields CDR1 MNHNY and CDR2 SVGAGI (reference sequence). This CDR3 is CASRQGADTQYF. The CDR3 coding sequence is TGTGCCAGCAGGCAGGGGGCAGATACGCAGTATTTT.

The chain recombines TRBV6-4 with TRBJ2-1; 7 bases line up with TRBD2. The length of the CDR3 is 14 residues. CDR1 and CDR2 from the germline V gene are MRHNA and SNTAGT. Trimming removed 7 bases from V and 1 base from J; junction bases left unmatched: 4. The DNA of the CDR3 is TGTGCCAGCAACGGACTAGTGTCCTACAATGAGCAGTTCTTC. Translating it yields CASNGLVSYNEQFF.

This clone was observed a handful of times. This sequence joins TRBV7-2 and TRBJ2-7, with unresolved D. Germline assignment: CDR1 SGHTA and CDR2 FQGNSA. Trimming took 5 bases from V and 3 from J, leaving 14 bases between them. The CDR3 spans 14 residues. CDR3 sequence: CASSKMGSSYEQYF. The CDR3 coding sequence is TGTGCCAGCAGCAAAATGGGTAGCAGCTACGAGCAGTACTTC.

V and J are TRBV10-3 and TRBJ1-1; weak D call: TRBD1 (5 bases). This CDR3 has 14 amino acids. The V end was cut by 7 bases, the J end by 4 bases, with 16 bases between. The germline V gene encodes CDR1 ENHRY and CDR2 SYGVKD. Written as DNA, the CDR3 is TGTGCCATCAAGGCCAGAGGGGAGGGCACTGAAGCTTTCTTT. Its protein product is CAIKARGEGTEAFF.

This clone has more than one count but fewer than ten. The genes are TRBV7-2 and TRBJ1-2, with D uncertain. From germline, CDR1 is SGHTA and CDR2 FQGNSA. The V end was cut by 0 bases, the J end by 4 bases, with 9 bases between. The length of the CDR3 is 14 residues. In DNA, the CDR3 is TGTGCCAGCAGCTTAGCGCCCGCGGGCTATGGCTACACCTTC. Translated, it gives CASSLAPAGYGYTF. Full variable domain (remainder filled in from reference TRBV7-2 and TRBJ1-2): GAGVSQSPSNKVTEKGKDVELRCDPISGHTALYWYRQSLGQGLEFLIYFQGNSAPDKSGLPSDRFSAERTGGSVSTLTIQRTQQEDSAVYLCASSLAPAGYGYTFGSGTRLTVV.

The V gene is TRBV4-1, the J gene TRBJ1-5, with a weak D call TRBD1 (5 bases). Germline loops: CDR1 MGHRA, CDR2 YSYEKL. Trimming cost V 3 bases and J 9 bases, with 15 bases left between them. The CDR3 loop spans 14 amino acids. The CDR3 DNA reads TGCGCCAGCAGCCAGATCAGGGCCACGGGGCCCCAGCATTTT. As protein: CASSQIRATGPQHF.

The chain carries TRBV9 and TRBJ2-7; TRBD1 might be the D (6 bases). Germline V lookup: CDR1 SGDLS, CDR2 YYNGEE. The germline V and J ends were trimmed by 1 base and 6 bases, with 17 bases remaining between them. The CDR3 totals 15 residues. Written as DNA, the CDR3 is TGTGCCAGCAGCGTAAGTCCCAGGGGAGAGGGCGAGCAGTACTTC. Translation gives CASSVSPRGEGEQYF.

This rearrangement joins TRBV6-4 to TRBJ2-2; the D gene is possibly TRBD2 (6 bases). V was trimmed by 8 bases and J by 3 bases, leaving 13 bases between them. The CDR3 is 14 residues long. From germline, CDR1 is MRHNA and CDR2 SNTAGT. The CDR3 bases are TGTGCCAGCGGGACGGGGGAGGACACCGGGGAGCTGTTTTTT. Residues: CASGTGEDTGELFF.

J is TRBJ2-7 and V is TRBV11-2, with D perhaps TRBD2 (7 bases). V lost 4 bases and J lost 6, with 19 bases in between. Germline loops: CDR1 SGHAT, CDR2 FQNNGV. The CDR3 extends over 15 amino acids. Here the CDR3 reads CASSWGGGGTGEQYF. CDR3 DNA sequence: TGTGCCAGCAGCTGGGGTGGGGGGGGCACCGGCGAGCAGTACTTC.

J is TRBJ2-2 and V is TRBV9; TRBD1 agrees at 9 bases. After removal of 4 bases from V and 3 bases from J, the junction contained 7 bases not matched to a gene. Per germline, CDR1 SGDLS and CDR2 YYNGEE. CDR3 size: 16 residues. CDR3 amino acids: CASSLQGARDTGELFF. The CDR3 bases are TGTGCCAGCAGCCTACAGGGGGCGCGGGACACCGGGGAGCTGTTTTTT.